Listed here are 30 T cell receptor beta chains from one sample, sequenced in a study of cytomegalovirus exposure and HLA in healthy donors. The study ran its PCR with 60 Vbeta and 13 Jbeta primers. Libraries were prepared by immunoSEQ multiplex PCR; TCRdb keeps only in-frame clonotypes and omits some of them. The table records about 170,000 clones, just over 75% of them present only once. Input material: PBMCs. The receptors come from a woman aged 30 to 39 in good health and CMV-seropositive.

The chain recombines TRBV27 with TRBJ2-7; no reliable D call. Germline V gene data show CDR1 as MNHEY and CDR2 as SMNVEV (reference sequence). V dropped 4 bases and J dropped 6 bases, with 10 bases sitting between them. The CDR3 extends over 12 amino acids. The CDR3 DNA follows: TGTGCCAGCAGTTACGATAGCATCGAGCAGTACTTC. Protein product: CASSYDSIEQYF.

The V and J genes are TRBV5-4 and TRBJ1-4; D gene ambiguous. Trimming shortened V by 0 bases and J by 6 bases, and 9 bases separated the two germline ends. Germline lookup yields CDR1 SGHNT and CDR2 YYREEE (reference sequence). The CDR3 sequence is 14 residues long. The CDR3 loop reads CASSLVQSDEKLFF. The CDR3 bases are TGTGCCAGCAGCTTGGTACAGTCCGATGAAAAACTGTTTTTT.

A single count supports this clone. The gene calls are TRBV9 and TRBJ2-1; 10 bases agree with TRBD2. V lost 0 bases and J lost 5; bases outside the gene matches: 5. Germline V gene lookup returns CDR1 SGDLS and CDR2 YYNGEE. CDR3 length equals 16 residues. In DNA, the CDR3 is TGTGCCAGCAGCGTAGGGATAACTAGCGGGGACAATGAGCAGTTCTTC. Amino acids: CASSVGITSGDNEQFF.

V is TRBV4-1 and J is TRBJ2-5; no reliable D call. V gave up 3 bases and J gave up 4 bases, with 9 bases separating them. CDR3 length: 13 amino acids. Germline-derived CDR1 and CDR2 are MGHRA and YSYEKL. CDR3 nucleotides: TGCGCCAGCAGCCAGCATACGAGAGAGACCCAGTACTTC. Translating gives CASSQHTRETQYF.

The rearrangement uses TRBV19 and TRBJ1-1; D may be TRBD1 (5 bases). Germline V gene lookup returns CDR1 LNHDA and CDR2 SQIVND (reference sequence). The CDR3 covers 11 residues. V shed 4 bases and J shed 6 bases, with 6 bases lying between them. The CDR3 loop reads CASSTGSEAFF. The CDR3 coding sequence is TGTGCCAGTAGTACAGGGTCTGAAGCTTTCTTT.

The V and J genes are TRBV6-5 and TRBJ1-1; D unclear. This CDR3 contains 14 residues. With 5 bases removed from V and 5 bases from J, the gap between germline ends came to 15 bases. Per the germline V gene, CDR1 is MNHEY and CDR2 is SVGAGI. The CDR3 coding sequence is TGTGCCAGCAGTACCCCGGCGGGGAAGACTGAAGCTTTCTTT. Protein product: CASSTPAGKTEAFF.

The V gene is TRBV10-1, the J gene TRBJ2-4, with TRBD1 as a possible D gene (5 bases). Trimming removed 3 bases at V and 3 bases at J, with 15 bases between. The CDR3 extends over 16 amino acids. Germline V CDR1 and CDR2: WNHNN, SYGVQD (reference sequence). The CDR3 spells CASSEKVGRGKNIQYF. CDR3 nucleotide sequence: TGCGCCAGCAGTGAAAAAGTTGGTAGGGGCAAAAACATTCAGTACTTC.

This clone has a handful of counts. This chain joins TRBV2 and TRBJ2-2, with D unclear. The CDR3 runs to 15 residues. Trimming stripped 6 bases from V and 5 bases from J, with 16 bases between. Germline CDR1 SNHLY, CDR2 FYNNEI. CDR3 nucleotide sequence: TGTGCCAGCAGCCCCAAGGCAGGAAATACCGGGGAGCTGTTTTTT. Translation gives CASSPKAGNTGELFF.

CDR3 sequence: CASSPIPQGASAEAFF. CDR3 nucleotide sequence: TGTGCCAGCAGCCCAATACCGCAGGGGGCTAGCGCTGAAGCTTTCTTT. The rearrangement joins TRBV11-2 to TRBJ1-1; 8 nucleotides align to TRBD1. CDR1 is SGHAT, CDR2 FQNNGV, per germline. Trimming removed 5 bases from V and 6 bases from J; junction bases left unmatched: 14. The CDR3 is made up of 16 amino acids.

This clone was recorded once. The V gene is TRBV6-1, the J gene TRBJ2-7; possibly TRBD1 for D (5 bases). The CDR3 extends over 15 amino acids. V dropped 0 bases and J dropped 3 bases, with 12 bases sitting between them. CDR1 is MNHNS, CDR2 SASEGT, per germline. The CDR3 loop is CASSEAQGSFYEQYF. As DNA, the CDR3 is TGTGCCAGCAGTGAAGCCCAGGGTTCCTTCTACGAGCAGTACTTC.

V and J are TRBV27 and TRBJ2-6, with TRBD1 matching 8 bases. The CDR3 totals 15 residues. From germline, CDR1 is MNHEY and CDR2 SMNVEV (reference sequence). The J segment lost 2 bases and the V segment lost 4 bases, leaving 1 base of the junction unmatched. The CDR3 nucleotides read TGTGCCAGCAGTTCACAGGGGGCTGGGGCCAACGTCCTGACTTTC. Amino acids: CASSSQGAGANVLTF.

V gene TRBV10-2 combines with J gene TRBJ2-3; D is possibly TRBD2 (6 bases). The germline V gene has CDR1 WSHSY and CDR2 SAAADI. The CDR3 runs to 15 residues. Trimming shortened V by 8 bases and J by 1 base, and 16 bases separated the two germline ends. DNA for the CDR3: TGCGCCAGCCGTCGGGGGTGGGCAGGCACAGATACGCAGTATTTT. The encoded protein is CASRRGWAGTDTQYF.

The chain employs TRBV18 and TRBJ1-5; TRBD1 agrees at 9 bases. V trimming: 3 bases; J trimming: 6 bases; junction bases outside the gene matches: 12. The CDR3 has 17 amino acids. CDR1 and CDR2 from the germline V gene are KGHSH and LQKENI. The CDR3 is CASSPGSGTGYRQPQHF. For the CDR3, the DNA is TGTGCCAGCTCACCGGGCTCCGGGACAGGGTATCGTCAGCCCCAGCATTTT.

The chain combines TRBV10-3 with TRBJ2-7; a weak D match, TRBD2 (5 bases). CDR3 length: 13 amino acids. With 0 bases removed from V and 3 bases from J, the gap between germline ends came to 6 bases. CDR1 and CDR2 (germline): ENHRY, SYGVKD. CDR3 DNA: TGTGCCATCAGTGAGTCGAGGGTCTACGAGCAGTACTTC. As protein: CAISESRVYEQYF.

V usage is TRBV4-1 and J usage is TRBJ2-7; TRBD1 aligns across 7 bases. CDR1 and CDR2 from the germline V gene are MGHRA and YSYEKL. The CDR3 runs to 15 residues. J gave up 1 base and V 5 bases, and 8 bases lay outside the gene matches. The CDR3 reads CASSDDRERSYEQYF. In DNA form, the CDR3 reads TGCGCCAGCAGCGATGACAGGGAGCGTTCCTACGAGCAGTACTTC.

V usage is TRBV2 and J usage is TRBJ2-1, with TRBD2 matching 10 bases. Trimming cost V 2 bases and J 9 bases; bases outside gene matches: 7. Looked up from germline, CDR1 is SNHLY and CDR2 is FYNNEI. The CDR3 sequence is 15 residues long. The chain's CDR3 is CASSEMSGGAGEQFF. CDR3 nucleotides: TGTGCCAGCAGTGAAATGAGCGGGGGGGCCGGTGAGCAGTTCTTC.

This clone was observed a few times. The rearrangement joins TRBV27 to TRBJ2-1; 7 bases match TRBD2. CDR3 length equals 15 residues. Looked up from germline, CDR1 is MNHEY and CDR2 is SMNVEV (reference sequence). The V and J ends lost 6 bases and 4 bases, in that order; junction bases with no gene match: 9. The CDR3 nucleotides read TGTGCCAGCAGGGTAGCGGGTGGGGGTTACAATGAGCAGTTCTTC. Translated, it gives CASRVAGGGYNEQFF.

The gene calls are TRBV4-3 and TRBJ2-3; the D gene is possibly TRBD2 (6 bases). Germline assignment: CDR1 LGHNA and CDR2 YSLEER. The CDR3 length is 17 residues. V lost 4 bases to trimming and J lost 2 bases, with 19 bases between them. CDR3 protein: CASSRGGGGAFTDTQYF. In DNA form, the CDR3 reads TGCGCCAGCAGCCGGGGTGGGGGAGGAGCCTTCACAGATACGCAGTATTTT.

Only a few counts were recorded for this clone. The chain combines TRBV19 with TRBJ2-1; 11 nucleotides agree with TRBD2. Germline V gene lookup returns CDR1 LNHDA and CDR2 SQIVND (reference sequence). CDR3 length: 16 amino acids. J was trimmed by 1 base and V by 2 bases; bases with no gene match: 1. CDR3 amino acids: CASSITSGSSYNEQFF. The CDR3 DNA reads TGTGCCAGTAGTATAACTAGCGGGAGTTCCTACAATGAGCAGTTCTTC.

This clone was seen a single time. The chain recombines TRBV6-6 with TRBJ1-3, with D possibly TRBD1 on 5 matching bases. CDR3 length: 14 residues. Germline V lookup: CDR1 MNHNY, CDR2 SVGAGI (reference sequence). V was pared by 10 bases and J by 2 bases, with 15 bases between. CDR3 sequence: CATRGAVAGNTIYF. The CDR3 coding sequence is TGTGCCACACGCGGGGCTGTGGCTGGAAACACCATATATTTT.

The chain employs TRBV18 and TRBJ2-7; 11 positions agree with TRBD2. Trimming took 4 bases from V and 4 from J; bases not matched to a gene: 6. This CDR3 has 15 amino acids. CDR1 is KGHSH, CDR2 LQKENI, per germline. CDR3 protein: CASSLAGGPRYEQYF. The CDR3 nucleotides read TGTGCCAGCTCACTAGCGGGAGGGCCGAGGTACGAGCAGTACTTC.

This clone was detected only a few times. This sequence joins TRBV19 and TRBJ1-1; D remains ambiguous. V was pared by 7 bases and J by 0 bases, with 18 bases between. There are 16 residues in the CDR3. CDR1 and CDR2 (germline): LNHDA, SQIVND (reference sequence). The DNA for the CDR3 is TGTGCCAGTAAAGAGCGCAACTCCTTCTTGAACACTGAAGCTTTCTTT. It yields the protein CASKERNSFLNTEAFF.

The chain uses TRBV28 and TRBJ2-5; D gene uncertain. Trimming left V 3 bases short and J 5 bases short, with 10 bases between. Germline CDR1 MDHEN, CDR2 SYDVKM. The CDR3 spans 13 residues. The CDR3, as DNA: TGTGCCAGCAGTTTCATGCCGGTGGAGACCCAGTACTTC. This sequence encodes CASSFMPVETQYF.

Concerning this clone itself: The junction does not match germline at one end; this may be a read error. This sample also contains other DNA sequences that code for the same CDR3. J is TRBJ1-5 and V is TRBV9; maybe TRBD1 (6 bases). Germline-derived CDR1 and CDR2 are SGDLS and YYNGEE. CDR3 length: 14 amino acids. The CDR3 nucleotides read TGTGCTAGCAGTTCCGGACAGATCAATCAGCCCCAGCATTTT. Its protein product is CASSSGQINQPQHF.

This clone is a singleton in its sample. This chain links TRBV11-2 with TRBJ2-7; D is perhaps TRBD2 (5 bases). Germline V gene data show CDR1 as SGHAT and CDR2 as FQNNGV. The germline V and J ends were trimmed by 5 bases and 0 bases, with 11 bases remaining between them. This CDR3 is 14 amino acids long. The CDR3 is CASSAGAISYEQYF. The CDR3 coding sequence is TGTGCCAGCAGCGCGGGCGCCATCTCCTACGAGCAGTACTTC.

This chain joins TRBV15 and TRBJ1-1; TRBD1 aligns across 7 bases. Trimming took 4 bases from V and 1 from J; bases not matched to a gene: 3. Germline V gene lookup returns CDR1 LNHNV and CDR2 YYDKDF (reference sequence). The CDR3 spans 14 residues. The CDR3 DNA is TGTGCCACCAGCACAAGACAGGGGAACACTGAAGCTTTCTTT. Encoded protein: CATSTRQGNTEAFF.

This sequence joins TRBV20-1 and TRBJ1-1; the D is unclear. This CDR3 has 11 residues. V was trimmed by 2 bases and J by 4 bases, leaving 5 bases between them. CDR1 and CDR2 (germline): DFQATT, SNEGSKA (reference sequence). This chain's CDR3 is CSARILTEAFF. The CDR3 bases are TGCAGTGCTAGAATTCTCACTGAAGCTTTCTTT.

The rearrangement uses TRBV7-8 and TRBJ1-1; D is unresolved. The V end lost 2 bases, the J end lost 7 bases, and 20 bases lay between the germline ends. Germline lookup yields CDR1 SGHVS and CDR2 FQNEAQ. The CDR3 runs 16 residues. CDR3 sequence (DNA): TGTGCCAGCAGCTTATCTATGTGGTCACCAACGAATGAAGCTTTCTTT. It translates to CASSLSMWSPTNEAFF.

CDR3: CASSFVGGGQPQHF. The CDR3, as DNA: TGTGCCAGCAGCTTTGTAGGGGGTGGACAGCCCCAGCATTTT. The J gene is TRBJ1-5, the V gene TRBV7-9; D may be TRBD1 (6 bases). This CDR3 has 14 residues. Germline lookup yields CDR1 SEHNR and CDR2 FQNEAQ (reference sequence). V gave up 3 bases and J gave up 7 bases, with 13 bases separating them.

The chain is built from TRBV6-5 and TRBJ1-3; D is unclear. CDR3 length: 15 residues. In germline, CDR1 is MNHEY, CDR2 SVGAGI. Trimming shortened V by 6 bases and J by 0 bases, and 12 bases separated the two germline ends. CDR3 protein: CASSLTTGSGNTIYF. The CDR3 region has the DNA TGTGCCAGCAGCCTCACGACGGGCTCTGGAAACACCATATATTTT.